The source of this T cell receptor (beta chain) is a study of blood T cell repertoires in COVID-19. Study context: COVID-19 samples from acute and convalescent phases originated in the United States, Italy and Spain. T cells, B-cell-depleted T cells, or PBMCs provided the cDNA or gDNA that served as material.

Seattle researchers signed up patients amid active infection and tracked them longitudinally. Per the original methods: For nucleated cells, counts were estimated from reference gene primer amplification. Sequenced by immunoSEQ multiplex PCR; TCRdb stores in-frame clones only, minus some. V and J calls and clone size are as listed in that table; D and trimming were resolved from the DNA. The sample carries approximately 350,000 clones, more than 70% recorded once. V gave up 5 bases and J gave up 6 bases, with 11 bases separating them. Germline V gene data show CDR1 as SGHNT and CDR2 as YYREEE (reference sequence). The CDR3 length is 13 residues.

What was sequenced was peripheral blood. The sequence was obtained from a woman aged 25 to 45 with COVID-19, enrolled during active disease. The chain recombines TRBV5-4 with TRBJ1-4; D is unclear. The DNA for the CDR3 is TGTGCCAGCAGGGAGGGAGTCGATGAAAAACTGTTTTTT. This translates into CASREGVDEKLFF. The full variable domain, rest sourced from reference TRBV5-4 and TRBJ1-4, is ETGVTQSPTHLIKTRGQQVTLRCSSQSGHNTVSWYQQALGQGPQFIFQYYREEENGRGNFPPRFSGLQFPNYSSELNVNALELDDSALYLCASREGVDEKLFFGSGTQLSVL.